The sequence of this T cell receptor (beta chain) was determined in a study of blood T cell repertoires in COVID-19. Authors' methods: Amplification of reference gene primers provided the estimated nucleated cell counts. Clones were sequenced by immunoSEQ multiplex PCR, and TCRdb holds only the in-frame ones, with some missing. That table is the source of V, J and clone size, and D and trimming were worked out from the DNA. Altogether hundreds of thousands of clones are present, nearly 90% being singletons, with the ten largest covering 1.7%. Recruits, aged roughly 18 to 100 years, lived in roughly 22 US areas. Cohorts were based on clinical histories the participants reported. The TCR originated in a woman younger than 35 with acute COVID-19. The sample consisted of PBMCs or T cells enriched from blood (not recorded which).

CDR3 bases: TGTGCCAGCTCACCACCGAGTAGCGGGAGGGTAGGCAATGAGCAGTTCTTC. Translation gives CASSPPSSGRVGNEQFF. This chain connects TRBV18 to TRBJ2-1; 11 nucleotides agree with TRBD2. The germline gives CDR1 KGHSH, CDR2 LQKENI. CDR3 length: 17 amino acids. V dropped 0 bases and J dropped 6; count of bases not matched to a gene: 7.